These 9 T cell receptor beta chains were all obtained from the same sample, sequenced in a study of post-analysis software for immune sequencing data. Unique-molecular-identifier-tagged TCR beta cDNA libraries were used. TCRdb reanalysed the PCR reads using MiXCR and keeps one entry per CDR3 protein. In the table there are 650,000 to 850,000 distinct CDR3 sequences, approximately 53% of which are singletons. Regarding the study as a whole: Compared with controls, patients had more of roughly 5 TRBV segments, including TRBV5-6, TRBV5-1 and TRBV20-1.

The antigens of these receptors remain unknown. What was sequenced was blood. The receptors stem from a girl aged 10-17 years with multiple sclerosis.

This clonotype has a handful of counts. The V gene is TRBV27, the J gene TRBJ2-1; tentatively, D is TRBD2 (5 bases). This CDR3 comprises 15 residues. Deletions cut 3 bases from V and 4 bases from J, with 13 bases between. Germline CDR1 and CDR2: MNHEY and SMNVEV (reference sequence). DNA for the CDR3: TGTGCCAGCAGTTTGAAGGACTTACTATACAATGAGCAGTTCTTC. Encoded protein: CASSLKDLLYNEQFF.

The V call is TRBV7-2, the J call TRBJ2-1, with a tentative D call TRBD2 (7 bases). The CDR3 length is 15 residues. Looked up from germline, CDR1 is SGHTA and CDR2 is FQGNSA. The germline V and J ends were trimmed by 5 bases and 7 bases, with 18 bases remaining between them. The CDR3 reads CASSPIGGPGNEQFF. The CDR3 DNA follows: TGTGCCAGCAGCCCCATCGGGGGGCCAGGGAATGAGCAGTTCTTC. The complete variable domain, with remaining parts taken from reference TRBV7-2 and TRBJ2-1, reads GAGVSQSPSNKVTEKGKDVELRCDPISGHTALYWYRQSLGQGLEFLIYFQGNSAPDKSGLPSDRFSAERTGGSVSTLTIQRTQQEDSAVYLCASSPIGGPGNEQFFGPGTRLTVL.

The rearrangement joins TRBV10-3 to TRBJ2-5; D may correspond to TRBD1 or TRBD2 (5 bases each). The CDR3 is made up of 14 amino acids. V lost 1 base to trimming and J lost 1 base, with 7 bases between them. The germline CDR1 and CDR2 sequences are ENHRY and SYGVKD. CDR3 nucleotide sequence: TGTGCCATCAGTGAGTTTGGGGGCCAAGAGACCCAGTACTTC. Protein sequence: CAISEFGGQETQYF.

The rearrangement uses TRBV20-1 and TRBJ2-5; 7 bases fit TRBD2. The V gene's germline CDR1 is DFQATT and CDR2 SNEGSKA (reference sequence). The J segment lost 0 bases and the V segment lost 0 bases, leaving 16 bases of the junction unmatched. The CDR3 runs 19 residues. CDR3 DNA sequence: TGCAGTGCTAGAGACTTGAGAAGAGGGACTATCCAGTACCAAGAGACCCAGTACTTC. Amino acid sequence: CSARDLRRGTIQYQETQYF.

This clonotype came up a few times. The chain recombines TRBV7-2 with TRBJ2-3; D uncertain. V was trimmed by 3 bases and J by 9 bases, leaving 10 bases between them. The germline V gene encodes CDR1 SGHTA and CDR2 FQGNSA. The CDR3 loop spans 12 amino acids. CDR3 coding DNA: TGTGCCAGCAGCTTGGAGTCTTGGACGCAGTATTTT. It is translated as CASSLESWTQYF.

This clonotype was seen more than once but under ten times. The CDR3: CASSPRGSGGSYEQYF. The CDR3 bases are TGTGCCAGCAGCCCCCGGGGTAGCGGAGGCTCGTACGAGCAGTACTTC. The V call is TRBV7-2, the J call TRBJ2-7; D possibly corresponds to TRBD2 (6 bases). V was clipped by 5 bases and J by 4 bases, with 21 bases between them. This CDR3 has 16 residues. The germline gives CDR1 SGHTA, CDR2 FQGNSA.

This chain uses TRBV10-3 with TRBJ2-7, with a possible D match to TRBD1 (5 bases). V gave up 2 bases and J gave up 10 bases, with 9 bases separating them. CDR1 is ENHRY, CDR2 SYGVKD, per germline. The CDR3 is 11 residues long. CDR3 nucleotide sequence: TGTGCCATCAGTGAGAATGACAGTCAGTACTTC. It is translated as CAISENDSQYF.

V gene TRBV20-1 combines with J gene TRBJ2-5; D unresolved. The V and J ends lost 1 base and 5 bases respectively, with 11 bases between them. The germline gives CDR1 DFQATT, CDR2 SNEGSKA (reference sequence). This CDR3 has 13 residues. CDR3 sequence (DNA): TGCAGTGCTAGAGGCCTCAGTTCGGAGACCCAGTACTTC. As protein: CSARGLSSETQYF.

This chain uses TRBV18 with TRBJ2-3; no definite D call. The CDR3 has 14 amino acids. Trimming took 0 bases from V and 4 from J, leaving 8 bases between them. The germline V gene encodes CDR1 KGHSH and CDR2 LQKENI. This chain's CDR3 is CASSPPMQADTQYF. CDR3 bases: TGTGCCAGCTCACCACCGATGCAAGCAGATACGCAGTATTTT. Looking up the rest from reference TRBV18 and TRBJ2-3 gives the full variable domain: NAGVMQNPRHLVRRRGQEARLRCSPMKGHSHVYWYRQLPEEGLKFMVYLQKENIIDESGMPKERFSAEFPKEGPSILRIQQVVRGDSAAYFCASSPPMQADTQYFGPGTRLTVL.